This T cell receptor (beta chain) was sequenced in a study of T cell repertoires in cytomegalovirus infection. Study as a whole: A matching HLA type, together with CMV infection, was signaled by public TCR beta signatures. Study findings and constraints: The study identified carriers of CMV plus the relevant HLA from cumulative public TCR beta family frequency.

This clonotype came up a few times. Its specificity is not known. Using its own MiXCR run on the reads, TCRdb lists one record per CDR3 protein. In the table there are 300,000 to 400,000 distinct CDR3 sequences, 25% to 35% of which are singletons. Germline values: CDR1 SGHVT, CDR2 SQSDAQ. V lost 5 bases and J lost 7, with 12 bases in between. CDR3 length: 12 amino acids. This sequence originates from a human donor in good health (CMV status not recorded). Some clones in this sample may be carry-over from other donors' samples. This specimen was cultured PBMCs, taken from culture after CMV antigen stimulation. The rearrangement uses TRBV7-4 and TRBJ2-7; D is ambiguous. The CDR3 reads CASSPIKVEQYF. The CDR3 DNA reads TGTGCCAGCAGCCCTATTAAGGTAGAGCAGTACTTC.